Below are 13 T cell receptor beta chains sequenced from a single sample in a study of T cells in Graves' hyperthyroidism and ophthalmopathy. There were TCR beta CDR3 regions amplified from RNA transcripts. With the HTBI primer set, the TCR CDR3 went through a first round of RT-PCR. Each CDR3 protein gets one entry after TCRdb re-called the multiplex PCR reads with MiXCR. The table records fewer than 650,000 distinct CDR3 sequences, 46% of them present only once. Sequencing was done on a sample of peripheral blood or thyroid tissue (not recorded which). The receptors shown here come from an adult woman with Graves' disease, either hyperthyroidism or ophthalmopathy (not recorded which).

The rearrangement joins TRBV20-1 to TRBJ2-5, with D perhaps TRBD1 or TRBD2 (6 bases each). This CDR3 has 13 amino acids. Germline V gene sequence: CDR1 DFQATT, CDR2 SNEGSKA (reference sequence). V lost 3 bases, J lost 5 bases, and 13 bases lay in between. As DNA, the CDR3 is TGCAGTGCTAGTAAGGGGGGCTGCGAGACCCAGTACTTC. This translates into CSASKGGCETQYF.

This clonotype showed up many times. The V and J genes are TRBV19 and TRBJ2-6; 7 nucleotides match TRBD1. Losses at the gene ends were 6 bases for V and 1 base for J; bases not matched to a gene: 3. CDR3 length equals 15 residues. The germline CDR1 and CDR2 sequences are LNHDA and SQIVND (reference sequence). DNA of the CDR3: TGTGCCAGTAGGACAGGGCTATCTGGGGCCAACGTCCTGACTTTC. Protein: CASRTGLSGANVLTF.

This clonotype has a handful of counts. The rearrangement joins TRBV28 to TRBJ1-2; 9 bases are a match to TRBD1. V trimming: 5 bases; J trimming: 5 bases; junction bases outside the gene matches: 6. CDR3 length: 14 residues. The germline V gene has CDR1 MDHEN and CDR2 SYDVKM. In DNA, the CDR3 is TGTGCCAGCAGTGGCACAGGGGGCGGGTATGGCTACACCTTC. It specifies CASSGTGGGYGYTF.

A word on this clonotype: A read error may produce the germline difference seen at one junction end. The chain couples TRBV5-4 to TRBJ1-6; D remains ambiguous. CDR3 size: 13 residues. CDR1 is SGHNT, CDR2 YYREEE, per germline (reference sequence). CDR3 region: CASSLVRDSPLHF. CDR3 nucleotides: TGTGCCAGCAGCCTGGTGAGAGATTCGCCCCTCCACTTT.

The rearrangement links TRBV6-1 to TRBJ1-5; the match to TRBD1 covers 7 bases. The V gene's germline CDR1 is MNHNS and CDR2 SASEGT. Trimming at V came to 7 bases and at J to 0 bases, leaving 12 bases not matched to a gene. This CDR3 has 17 amino acids. The CDR3 loop is CASTLLKTGPSNQPQHF. The DNA for the CDR3 is TGTGCCAGCACCTTATTGAAGACAGGGCCTAGCAATCAGCCCCAGCATTTT.

The chain joins TRBV12-3 or TRBV12-4 to TRBJ1-6, with D uncertain. The ends were cut back, 2 bases at V and 17 bases at J, with 22 bases in the middle. The length of the CDR3 is 15 residues. CDR3 sequence reads: CASSLMGTAPGKVHF. Here the CDR3 DNA reads TGTGCCAGCAGTTTAATGGGCACGGCCCCCGGGAAGGTCCACTTT.

This chain joins TRBV20-1 and TRBJ2-7; a weak D match, TRBD2 (6 bases). V lost 1 base and J lost 6, with 16 bases in between. Per the germline V gene, CDR1 is DFQATT and CDR2 is SNEGSKA (reference sequence). The CDR3 is made up of 14 amino acids. DNA of the CDR3: TGCAGTGCTAGAGGGAGTACTAGCCGCACCGAGCAGTACTTC. Its protein is CSARGSTSRTEQYF.

This clonotype was found many times. The chain joins TRBV24-1 to TRBJ1-2; tentative D call: TRBD1 (6 bases). The CDR3 spans 13 residues. Germline CDR1 and CDR2: KGHDR and SFDVKD. Deletions cut 6 bases from V and 5 bases from J, with 12 bases between. The CDR3 sequence is CATSKGQGYGYTF. As DNA, the CDR3 is TGTGCCACCAGTAAGGGCCAGGGGTATGGCTACACCTTC.

This clonotype was counted a few times. The chain joins TRBV29-1 to TRBJ2-7, with a possible D match to TRBD2 (6 bases). V lost 8 bases, J lost 2 bases, and 16 bases lay in between. The length of the CDR3 is 13 residues. Per germline, CDR1 SQVTM and CDR2 ANQGSEA. The DNA for the CDR3 is TGCAGCTCTATAGGAGGGAGACCCTACGAGCAGTACTTC. It specifies CSSIGGRPYEQYF.

This clonotype was seen at least ten times. V gene TRBV12-3 or TRBV12-4 combines with J gene TRBJ1-4; 7 bases map to TRBD1. J lost 4 bases, V lost 3 bases, and 2 bases had no gene match. The CDR3 contains 14 residues. The CDR3 protein is CASSFRGRNEKLFF. The DNA for the CDR3 is TGTGCCAGCAGTTTTAGGGGGCGTAATGAAAAACTGTTTTTT.

This clonotype has just one count. The rearrangement links TRBV2 to TRBJ2-2, with a weak D call TRBD1 (6 bases). The CDR3 is made up of 14 amino acids. Germline V gives CDR1 SNHLY, CDR2 FYNNEI. CDR3 DNA sequence: TGTGCAGCCTCGGACAGTAAGAACACCGGGGAGCTGTTTTTT. It encodes CAASDSKNTGELFF. The full variable domain, completed using reference TRBV2 and TRBJ2-2, is EPEVTQTPSHQVTQMGQEVILRCVPISNHLYFYWYRQILGQKVEFLVSFYNNEISEKSEIFDDQFSVERPDGSNFTLKIRSTKLEDSAMYFCAASDSKNTGELFFGEGSRLTVL.

This clonotype appeared a few times. The gene calls are TRBV27 and TRBJ1-4; weak D call: TRBD1 (6 bases). The V gene lost 3 bases and the J gene lost 8 bases, with 13 bases spanning the gap. The germline CDR1 and CDR2 sequences are MNHEY and SMNVEV (reference sequence). This CDR3 comprises 14 residues. The CDR3 sequence: CASSFWQGNEKLFF. CDR3 coding DNA: TGTGCCAGCAGTTTTTGGCAGGGGAACGAAAAACTGTTTTTT. Looking up the rest from reference TRBV27 and TRBJ1-4 gives the full variable domain: EAQVTQNPRYLITVTGKKLTVTCSQNMNHEYMSWYRQDPGLGLRQIYYSMNVEVTDKGDVPEGYKVSRKEKRNFPLILESPSPNQTSLYFCASSFWQGNEKLFFGSGTQLSVL.

The gene calls are TRBV29-1 and TRBJ1-2; D is unclear. In germline, CDR1 is SQVTM, CDR2 ANQGSEA. The V end lost 5 bases, the J end lost 2 bases, and 6 bases lay between the germline ends. This CDR3 region has 11 residues. The CDR3 protein is CSVSSNYGYTF. The CDR3 DNA follows: TGCAGCGTTTCGTCGAACTATGGCTACACCTTC.